This passage covers 18 T cell receptor beta chains from one sample sequenced in a study of blood T cell repertoires in COVID-19. Profiled with immunoSEQ multiplex PCR; TCRdb holds only in-frame clones, not every one. Of about 160,000 clones listed, 75% to 90% were seen once; the top ten hold approximately 4.4%. Sequencing was performed on PBMCs or T cells enriched from blood (not recorded which). These receptors all come from a woman between 50 and 59 years old who had recovered from COVID-19.

This clone occurred a few times. V is TRBV2 and J is TRBJ1-5, with D uncertain. This CDR3 comprises 13 residues. V lost 7 bases and J 5 bases, leaving 12 bases between the germline ends. The germline V gene has CDR1 SNHLY and CDR2 FYNNEI. The CDR3 loop is CASTDEVYQPQHF. The CDR3 DNA reads TGTGCCAGCACCGATGAGGTGTATCAGCCCCAGCATTTT.

CDR3 sequence (DNA): TGTGCCAGCAGTTTTGGAGGTTCAGGTCGGACTGAAGCTTTCTTT. Translating it yields CASSFGGSGRTEAFF. The chain is built from TRBV6-6 and TRBJ1-1; D is unresolved. Looked up from germline, CDR1 is MNHNY and CDR2 is SVGAGI (reference sequence). The CDR3 is 15 residues long. V shed 4 bases and J shed 5 bases, with 17 bases lying between them.

This chain uses TRBV5-5 with TRBJ2-5, with 7 bases matching TRBD2. This CDR3 comprises 13 residues. Germline V CDR1 and CDR2: SGHKS, YYEKEE (reference sequence). The ends lost 2 bases at V and 5 bases at J; junction bases unmatched: 3. This chain's CDR3 is CASSFRGGETQYF. CDR3 DNA sequence: TGTGCCAGCAGCTTCCGGGGAGGGGAGACCCAGTACTTC. Full variable domain (outside the CDR3, taken from reference TRBV5-5 and TRBJ2-5): DAGVTQSPTHLIKTRGQQVTLRCSPISGHKSVSWYQQVLGQGPQFIFQYYEKEERGRGNFPDRFSARQFPNYSSELNVNALLLGDSALYLCASSFRGGETQYFGPGTRLLVL.

The rearrangement joins TRBV10-3 to TRBJ1-2; D uncertain. The CDR3 is made up of 14 amino acids. V lost 5 bases and J 3 bases, leaving 13 bases between the germline ends. The germline V gene encodes CDR1 ENHRY and CDR2 SYGVKD. In DNA form, the CDR3 reads TGTGCCATCAGTCAACAAGGAGACGACTATGGCTACACCTTC. Its translation is CAISQQGDDYGYTF.

This clone was detected a few times. The genes are TRBV7-8 and TRBJ2-5; D gene unclear. V was shortened by 3 bases and J by 1 base, with 9 bases between the two germline ends. Looked up from germline, CDR1 is SGHVS and CDR2 is FQNEAQ. This CDR3 contains 14 residues. The CDR3 here is CASSFNGLQETQYF. The CDR3, as DNA: TGTGCCAGCAGCTTCAATGGGCTCCAAGAGACCCAGTACTTC.

The chain carries TRBV7-3 and TRBJ1-5; TRBD1 agrees at 9 bases. The CDR3 has 14 amino acids. CDR1 is SGHTA and CDR2 is FQGTGA in the germline V gene. After removal of 7 bases from V and 10 bases from J, the junction contained 11 bases not matched to a gene. The chain's CDR3 is CASTLGDRVSPQHF. For the CDR3, the DNA is TGTGCCAGCACCCTGGGGGACAGGGTCTCACCCCAGCATTTT.

This clone was counted once. This sequence joins TRBV5-1 and TRBJ2-3; 10 bases line up with TRBD2. Germline CDR1 and CDR2: SGHRS and YFSETQ. This CDR3 spans 17 amino acids. Trimming at V came to 4 bases and at J to 0 bases, leaving 8 bases not matched to a gene. CDR3 loop: CASSVLSSGGSTDTQYF. The DNA of the CDR3 is TGCGCCAGCAGCGTGTTATCTAGCGGGGGTAGCACAGATACGCAGTATTTT.

About this clone: The same CDR3 can be traced to other DNA sequences in this sample. The rearrangement uses TRBV6-5 and TRBJ1-5; D unclear. Looked up from germline, CDR1 is MNHEY and CDR2 is SVGAGI. Trimming took 6 bases from V and 4 from J, leaving 7 bases between them. This CDR3 region has 12 residues. The CDR3 loop reads CASSSGNQPQHF. In DNA form, the CDR3 reads TGTGCCAGCAGCTCCGGGAATCAGCCCCAGCATTTT.

V usage is TRBV7-6 and J usage is TRBJ2-1; 9 nucleotides align to TRBD2. V dropped 3 bases and J dropped 0; count of bases not matched to a gene: 6. Germline V gene sequence: CDR1 SGHVS, CDR2 FNYEAQ. This CDR3 contains 17 residues. CDR3 coding DNA: TGTGCCAGCAGCTTTGCTAGCGGGGACCGCTCCTACAATGAGCAGTTCTTC. Translated, it gives CASSFASGDRSYNEQFF.

The rearrangement links TRBV11-2 to TRBJ1-2; TRBD1 matches at 7 bases. The CDR3 contains 12 residues. CDR1 is SGHAT and CDR2 is FQNNGV in the germline V gene. V shed 9 bases and J 3 bases; nucleotides not matched to a gene: 4. The DNA of the CDR3 is TGTGCCAGTACCGACAGGGACTATGGCTACACCTTC. Residues: CASTDRDYGYTF.

CDR3 loop: CASSQSPGGYGNSPLHF. DNA of the CDR3: TGCGCCAGCAGCCAAAGCCCCGGCGGGTACGGTAATTCACCCCTCCACTTT. The chain joins TRBV4-3 to TRBJ1-6; D unclear. V lost 2 bases to trimming and J lost 6 bases, with 17 bases between them. The germline CDR1 and CDR2 sequences are LGHNA and YSLEER. This CDR3 is built from 17 residues.

This chain connects TRBV27 to TRBJ2-7; the match to TRBD1 covers 8 bases. The CDR3 runs 15 residues. With 5 bases clipped from V and 6 bases from J, the junction kept 12 bases outside the gene matches. CDR1 and CDR2 (germline): MNHEY, SMNVEV (reference sequence). The CDR3 region has the DNA TGTGCCAGCAGTAGAGCTGGGACAGGTTCGCCCGAGCAGTACGTC. It yields the protein CASSRAGTGSPEQYV.

This rearrangement joins TRBV12-3 or TRBV12-4 to TRBJ1-5; D ambiguous. The V end was cut by 3 bases, the J end by 6 bases, with 9 bases between. The CDR3 has 13 amino acids. In DNA, the CDR3 is TGTGCCAGCAGTTTCGGGTCCGTTCAGCCCCAGCATTTT. It encodes CASSFGSVQPQHF.

The rearrangement joins TRBV5-1 to TRBJ2-3, with 10 bases identical to TRBD1. This CDR3 region has 17 residues. Unmatched junction bases numbered 9, after V lost 4 bases and J lost 1 base. CDR1 and CDR2 (germline): SGHRS, YFSETQ. CDR3 sequence (DNA): TGCGCCAGCAGCCGTAATCAAGGGACAGGGGGCACAGATACGCAGTATTTT. Protein: CASSRNQGTGGTDTQYF.

The chain joins TRBV19 to TRBJ1-2; D ambiguous. The germline V gene has CDR1 LNHDA and CDR2 SQIVND (reference sequence). Trimming pared 5 bases from V and 2 bases from J, leaving 15 bases between. CDR3 length: 15 amino acids. The CDR3 nucleotides are TGTGCCAGTAGTCCAGAGGTGGATAGGAACTATGGCTACACCTTC. The encoded protein is CASSPEVDRNYGYTF.

The chain has TRBV5-5 and TRBJ2-1; a possible D gene is TRBD2 (5 bases). V lost 0 bases, J lost 0 bases, and 10 bases lay in between. In germline, CDR1 is SGHKS, CDR2 YYEKEE (reference sequence). The length of the CDR3 is 16 residues. CDR3 nucleotide sequence: TGTGCCAGCAGCTTGGGAGGGCTGAGCTCCTACAATGAGCAGTTCTTC. Its protein product is CASSLGGLSSYNEQFF.

This sequence joins TRBV19 and TRBJ1-2; D unclear. This CDR3 spans 16 amino acids. Trimming cost V 7 bases and J 0 bases, with 18 bases left between them. Germline V CDR1 and CDR2: LNHDA, SQIVND (reference sequence). The CDR3 sequence: CASTPSGFTPNYGYTF. The CDR3 DNA sequence: TGTGCCAGTACCCCCTCGGGGTTTACTCCTAACTATGGCTACACCTTC.

CDR3 sequence (DNA): TGTGCCAGCAGCATCGAACTGTTACGTGGCACCGGGGAGCTGTTTTTT. Its protein is CASSIELLRGTGELFF. The chain couples TRBV7-9 to TRBJ2-2; D is undetermined. From germline, CDR1 is SEHNR and CDR2 FQNEAQ (reference sequence). CDR3 length: 16 residues. V lost 5 bases to trimming and J lost 4 bases, with 17 bases between them.